The clone carrying this TCR beta chain has a count of ten or more. What it recognizes is unknown. From the germline J gene comes the end of the CDR3, since the read stops 3 residues before it. The entry originates in a study of T cell clonality in common variable immunodeficiency. Sequencing input was equivalent genomic DNA from CVID and controls. Some clones are missing from TCRdb's copy, which holds only in-frame ones; the method was immunoSEQ multiplex PCR. The sample presents approximately 75,000 clones, none singletons. This CDR3 has 14 residues. V lost 2 bases, J lost 2 bases, and 6 bases lay in between. CDR1 and CDR2 (germline): SGHTA, FQGNSA. Notes on the study in general: CVID patient heterogeneity limited repertoire-clinical complication correlations.

The J gene is TRBJ1-4, the V gene TRBV7-2; D not resolved. The sample consisted of peripheral blood mononuclear cells. This clonotype originated in a person between 18 and 75 years old in good health. CDR3 in amino acids: CASSLLLTNEKLFF. CDR3 DNA, as far as it was read: TGTGCCAGCAGCTTACTACTTACTAATGAAAAA. The full variable domain, with the rest looked up from reference TRBV7-2 and TRBJ1-4, is GAGVSQSPSNKVTEKGKDVELRCDPISGHTALYWYRQSLGQGLEFLIYFQGNSAPDKSGLPSDRFSAERTGGSVSTLTIQRTQQEDSAVYLCASSLLLTNEKLFFGSGTQLSVL.